The present T cell receptor (beta chain) was sequenced within a study of immune heterogeneity within non-small cell lung tumors. At the level of the study: Of the tumors, several were squamous cell, approximately 10 non-squamous, and 1 not otherwise specified.

The CDR3 runs 12 residues. V shed 3 bases and J shed 4 bases, with 6 bases lying between them. From germline, CDR1 is LNHDA and CDR2 SQIVND (reference sequence). Multiplex PCR amplified TCR beta CDR3 with 32 V and 13 J primers. TCRdb re-called the multiplex PCR reads through MiXCR, storing one row per CDR3 protein. The sample includes fewer than 15,000 distinct CDR3 sequences, around 23% seen only once; the top ten take 13%. Template input, which was bulk tumor genomic DNA, totaled approximately 600 ng per sample. Several biopsies per primary tumor, spaced far apart, were taken during surgery. Patients underwent curative surgery for non-small cell lung cancer (untreated and newly diagnosed). Donors comprised newly diagnosed non-small cell lung cancer patients undergoing surgery with curative intent. The sample holds one count of this clonotype. Antigen: not known. A much larger clone differs from this one at a single base, so this may be a read error. Likely a read error: the CDR3 ends without its conserved phenylalanine or tryptophan.

Whole-study results and caveats: The study found high-frequency T-cell receptor beta clonotypes largely distinct between individual patients. Identical dominant CDR3 beta clonotypes spanned tumor sites within a patient, beside site-unique high-frequency clones.

Sequenced input: lung tumor tissue. This clonotype was obtained from a man aged 45-60 years with non-small cell lung cancer. The chain uses TRBV19 and TRBJ1-2; D uncertain. Written as DNA, the CDR3 is TGTGCCAGTAGTATTAAGGGCTATGGCTACACCTTA. It specifies CASSIKGYGYTL.